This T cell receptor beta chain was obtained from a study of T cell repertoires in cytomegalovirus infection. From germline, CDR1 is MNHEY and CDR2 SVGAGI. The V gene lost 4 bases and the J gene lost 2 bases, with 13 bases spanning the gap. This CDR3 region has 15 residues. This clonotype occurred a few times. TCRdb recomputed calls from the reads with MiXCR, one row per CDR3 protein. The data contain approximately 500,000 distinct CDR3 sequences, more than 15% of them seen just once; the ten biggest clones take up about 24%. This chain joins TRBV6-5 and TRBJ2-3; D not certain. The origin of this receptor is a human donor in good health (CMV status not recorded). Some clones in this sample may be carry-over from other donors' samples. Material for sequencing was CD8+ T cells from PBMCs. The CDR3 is CASSSLVGFTDTQYF. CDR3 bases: TGTGCCAGCAGTTCCCTCGTCGGGTTCACAGATACGCAGTATTTT.